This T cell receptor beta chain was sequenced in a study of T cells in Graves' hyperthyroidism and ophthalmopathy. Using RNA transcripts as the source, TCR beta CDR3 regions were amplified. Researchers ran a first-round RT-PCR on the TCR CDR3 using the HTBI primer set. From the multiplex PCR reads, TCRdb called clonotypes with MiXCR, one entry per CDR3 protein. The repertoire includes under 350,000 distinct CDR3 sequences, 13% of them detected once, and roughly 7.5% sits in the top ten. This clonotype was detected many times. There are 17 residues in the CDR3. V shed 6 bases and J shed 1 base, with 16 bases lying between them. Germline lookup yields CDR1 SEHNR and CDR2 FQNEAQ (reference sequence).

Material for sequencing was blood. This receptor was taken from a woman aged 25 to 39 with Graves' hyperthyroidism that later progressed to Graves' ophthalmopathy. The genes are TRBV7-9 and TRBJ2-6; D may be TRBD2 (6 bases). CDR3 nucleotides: TGTGCCAGCAGGGGCGCGGGGCGCTGGTCTGGGGCCAACGTCCTGACTTTC. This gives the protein CASRGAGRWSGANVLTF.